The 7 T cell receptor beta chains below were found in one sample sequenced in a study of CD8+CD57+ T cells in acquired aplastic anemia. TCR beta VDJ and CDR3 were profiled, and genomic DNA was the template. TCRdb analysed the reads with MiXCR anew, one entry per CDR3 protein. The sample shows around 190,000 distinct CDR3 sequences, 48% of them seen only once. CD8+CD57+ cell expansion, shown by flow cytometry, had occurred in the patients selected for sequencing. The sequencing sample was made of sorted CD4+, CD8+, or CD8+CD57+ T cells (not recorded which) from PBMCs. The receptors stem from a human donor with aplastic anemia.

This chain joins TRBV27 and TRBJ1-3; 11 nucleotides line up with TRBD1. This CDR3 contains 16 residues. The germline V gene has CDR1 MNHEY and CDR2 SMNVEV (reference sequence). V shed 3 bases, J shed 0 bases, and the junction held 1 base outside the gene matches. The CDR3: CASSFGTGGSGNTIYF. The CDR3 region has the DNA TGTGCCAGCAGTTTCGGGACAGGGGGCTCTGGAAACACCATATATTTT.

This clonotype was counted only a few times. The chain links TRBV7-9 to TRBJ1-2, with unresolved D. This CDR3 region has 11 residues. The V gene's germline CDR1 is SEHNR and CDR2 FQNEAQ (reference sequence). The V gene lost 5 bases and the J gene lost 8 bases, with 9 bases spanning the gap. CDR3 nucleotides: TGTGCCAGCAGCATCCTTTCGGGCTACACCTTC. It encodes CASSILSGYTF.

This sequence joins TRBV20-1 and TRBJ2-1, with 14 bases fitting TRBD2. This CDR3 has 15 residues. Germline V lookup: CDR1 DFQATT, CDR2 SNEGSKA (reference sequence). The V segment lost 3 bases and the J segment 5 bases; nucleotides outside the gene matches: 3. The CDR3, as DNA: TGCAGTGCTAGGGGGACTAGCGGGAGTCACAATGAGCAGTTCTTC. Amino acids: CSARGTSGSHNEQFF.

This clonotype was counted a few times. The chain carries TRBV24-1 and TRBJ1-6; D might be TRBD1 (6 bases). The V and J ends lost 4 bases and 9 bases respectively, with 9 bases between them. The germline V gene has CDR1 KGHDR and CDR2 SFDVKD. This CDR3 is 13 amino acids long. DNA of the CDR3: TGTGCCACCAGTGAGGGGGCGGCTTCACCCCTCCACTTT. It codes for CATSEGAASPLHF.

The chain links TRBV2 to TRBJ2-7; the D gene is possibly TRBD2 (7 bases). The V end lost 6 bases, the J end lost 6 bases, and 18 bases lay between the germline ends. CDR1 and CDR2 (germline): SNHLY, FYNNEI. The CDR3 has 14 amino acids. The CDR3 region is CASSQGRGLSEQYF. The CDR3 coding sequence is TGTGCCAGCAGCCAAGGGCGGGGGCTAAGCGAGCAGTACTTC. Supplemented by reference TRBV2 and TRBJ2-7, the full variable domain reads EPEVTQTPSHQVTQMGQEVILRCVPISNHLYFYWYRQILGQKVEFLVSFYNNEISEKSEIFDDQFSVERPDGSNFTLKIRSTKLEDSAMYFCASSQGRGLSEQYFGPGTRLTVT.

In this sample, this clonotype turned up many times. The CDR3 DNA follows: TGTGCCAGCAGTGAATTAGAACTAGCGGCCCCCTACGAGCAGTACTTC. Encoded protein: CASSELELAAPYEQYF. The V call is TRBV6-1, the J call TRBJ2-7, with 8 nucleotides matching TRBD2. Germline CDR1 MNHNS, CDR2 SASEGT. The CDR3 length is 16 residues. Germline trimming cut 2 bases from V and 2 bases from J; bases unmatched to any gene: 8.

This clonotype was seen at least ten times. V usage is TRBV24-1 and J usage is TRBJ1-2; D gene unclear. Germline V gene data show CDR1 as KGHDR and CDR2 as SFDVKD. CDR3 size: 12 residues. V lost 5 bases and J 5 bases, leaving 8 bases between the germline ends. The CDR3 spells CATSVGSYGYTF. CDR3 in DNA: TGTGCCACCAGTGTGGGTTCTTATGGCTACACCTTC.